This paragraph covers one T cell receptor (beta chain) sequence. The entry originates in a study of blood T cells in healthy people across ages. A second roughly 7 to 12 cycle PCR used barcoded and J-beta primers. A template-switch adaptor with 12 random nucleotides tagged each cDNA molecule. MiXCR, applied by TCRdb to the 5' RACE reads, yields one record per CDR3 protein. Of fewer than 700,000 distinct CDR3 sequences in the sample, roughly 48% are singletons; the top ten hold about 26%. The CDR3 sequence is 17 residues long. Germline CDR1 SGDLS, CDR2 YYNGEE. The J segment lost 1 base and the V segment lost 0 bases, leaving 4 bases of the junction unmatched.

The gene calls are TRBV9 and TRBJ2-5, with 12 bases that match TRBD2. The sequence derives from an elderly man in good health. Sequences were obtained from blood. The CDR3 nucleotides read TGTGCCAGCAGCGTAGGCCTAGCGGGGGGGCTCCAAGAGACCCAGTACTTC. Translating gives CASSVGLAGGLQETQYF.